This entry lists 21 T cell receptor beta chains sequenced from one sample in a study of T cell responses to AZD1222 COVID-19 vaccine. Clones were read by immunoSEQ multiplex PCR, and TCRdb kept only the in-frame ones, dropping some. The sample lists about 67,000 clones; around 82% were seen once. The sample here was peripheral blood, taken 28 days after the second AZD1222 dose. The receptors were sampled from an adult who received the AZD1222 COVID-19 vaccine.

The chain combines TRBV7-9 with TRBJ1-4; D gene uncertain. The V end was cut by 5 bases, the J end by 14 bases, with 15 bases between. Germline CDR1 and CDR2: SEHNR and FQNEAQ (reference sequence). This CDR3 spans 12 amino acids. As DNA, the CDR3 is TGTGCCAGCAGCCCCGCCGGGCCGCTGCTGTTTTTT. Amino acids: CASSPAGPLLFF.

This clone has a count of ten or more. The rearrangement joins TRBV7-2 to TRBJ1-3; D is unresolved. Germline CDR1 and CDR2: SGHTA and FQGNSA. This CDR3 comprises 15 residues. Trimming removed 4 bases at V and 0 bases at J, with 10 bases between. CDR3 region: CASSSTVLSGNTIYF. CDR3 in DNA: TGTGCCAGCAGCTCCACAGTGCTCTCTGGAAACACCATATATTTT.

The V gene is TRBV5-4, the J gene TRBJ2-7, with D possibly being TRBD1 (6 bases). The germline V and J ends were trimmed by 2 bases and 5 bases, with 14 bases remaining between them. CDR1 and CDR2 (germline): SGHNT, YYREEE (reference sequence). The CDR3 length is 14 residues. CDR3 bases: TGTGCCAGCAGCTTTAACAGGGATGGCGACGAGCAGTACTTC. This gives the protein CASSFNRDGDEQYF.

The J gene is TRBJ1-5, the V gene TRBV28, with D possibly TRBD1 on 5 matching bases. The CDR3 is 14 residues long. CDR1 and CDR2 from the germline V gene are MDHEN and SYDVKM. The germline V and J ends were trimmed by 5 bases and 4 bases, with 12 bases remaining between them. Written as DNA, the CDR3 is TGTGCCAGCAGTCCGGGGGAATCGAATCAGCCCCAGCATTTT. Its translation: CASSPGESNQPQHF.

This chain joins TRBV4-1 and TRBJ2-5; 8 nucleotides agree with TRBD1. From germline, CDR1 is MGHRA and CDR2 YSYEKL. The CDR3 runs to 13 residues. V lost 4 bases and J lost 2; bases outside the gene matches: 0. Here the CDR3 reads CASSRDRQETQYF. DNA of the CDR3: TGCGCCAGCAGCCGGGACAGGCAAGAGACCCAGTACTTC.

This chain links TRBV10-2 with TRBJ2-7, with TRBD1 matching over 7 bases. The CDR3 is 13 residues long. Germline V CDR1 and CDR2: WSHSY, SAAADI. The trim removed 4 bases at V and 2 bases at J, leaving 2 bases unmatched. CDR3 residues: CASSVRGTYEQYF. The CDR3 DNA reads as TGCGCCAGCAGTGTCAGGGGGACCTACGAGCAGTACTTC.

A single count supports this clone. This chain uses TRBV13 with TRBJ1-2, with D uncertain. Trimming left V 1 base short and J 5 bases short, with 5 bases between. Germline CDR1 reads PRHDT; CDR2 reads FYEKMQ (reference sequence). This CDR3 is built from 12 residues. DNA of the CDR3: TGTGCCAGCAGCTTAGATCATTATGGCTACACCTTC. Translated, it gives CASSLDHYGYTF.

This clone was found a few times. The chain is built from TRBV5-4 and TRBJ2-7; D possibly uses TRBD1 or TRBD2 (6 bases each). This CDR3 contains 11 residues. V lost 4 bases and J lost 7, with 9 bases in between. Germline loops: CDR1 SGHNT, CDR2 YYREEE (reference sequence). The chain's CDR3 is CASSRGPEQYF. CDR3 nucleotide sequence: TGTGCCAGCAGCCGGGGGCCAGAGCAGTACTTC. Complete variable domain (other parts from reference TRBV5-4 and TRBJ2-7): ETGVTQSPTHLIKTRGQQVTLRCSSQSGHNTVSWYQQALGQGPQFIFQYYREEENGRGNFPPRFSGLQFPNYSSELNVNALELDDSALYLCASSRGPEQYFGPGTRLTVT.

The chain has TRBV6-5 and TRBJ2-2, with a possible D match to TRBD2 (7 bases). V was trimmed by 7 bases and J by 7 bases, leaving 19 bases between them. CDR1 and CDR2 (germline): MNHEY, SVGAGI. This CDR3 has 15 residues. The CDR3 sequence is CASNRDGGRNGELFF. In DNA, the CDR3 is TGTGCCAGCAACCGAGACGGGGGGCGGAACGGGGAGCTGTTTTTT.

The CDR3, as DNA: TGCGCCAGCAGCGAAGTGTTTGGACAGGGGGCCAAAAACATTCAGTACTTC. Amino acid sequence: CASSEVFGQGAKNIQYF. The rearrangement joins TRBV5-1 to TRBJ2-4; 9 bases fit TRBD1. The CDR3 consists of 17 residues. Looked up from germline, CDR1 is SGHRS and CDR2 is YFSETQ. The ends lost 4 bases at V and 1 base at J; junction bases unmatched: 9.

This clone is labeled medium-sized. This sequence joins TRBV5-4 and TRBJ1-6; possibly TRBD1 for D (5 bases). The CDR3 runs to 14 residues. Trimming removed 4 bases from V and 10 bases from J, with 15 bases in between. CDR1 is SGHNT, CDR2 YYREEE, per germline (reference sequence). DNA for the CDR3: TGTGCCAGCAGCCAGTGGCAGGGAGGGTCACCCCTCCACTTT. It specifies CASSQWQGGSPLHF.

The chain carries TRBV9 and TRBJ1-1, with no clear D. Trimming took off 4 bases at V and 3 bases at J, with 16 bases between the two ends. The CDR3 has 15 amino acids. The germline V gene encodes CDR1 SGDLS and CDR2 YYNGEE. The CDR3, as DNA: TGTGCCAGCAGCTCCTTCTCGGGGATGGACACTGAAGCTTTCTTT. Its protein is CASSSFSGMDTEAFF.

CDR3 sequence reads: CASTRSPGQGARGYTF. DNA for the CDR3: TGTGCCAGCACCCGAAGCCCCGGACAGGGGGCGCGTGGCTACACCTTC. The rearrangement uses TRBV6-6 and TRBJ1-2; 11 positions match TRBD1. CDR3 size: 16 residues. The V and J ends lost 7 bases and 7 bases, in that order; junction bases with no gene match: 14. Germline V lookup: CDR1 MNHNY, CDR2 SVGAGI (reference sequence).

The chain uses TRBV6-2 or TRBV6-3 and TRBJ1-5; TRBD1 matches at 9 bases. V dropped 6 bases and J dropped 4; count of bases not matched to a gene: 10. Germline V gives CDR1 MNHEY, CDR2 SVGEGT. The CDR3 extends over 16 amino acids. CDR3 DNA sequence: TGTGCCAGCAGCGAGGGGAGGGGACAGGGAAATCAGCCCCAGCATTTT. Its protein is CASSEGRGQGNQPQHF.

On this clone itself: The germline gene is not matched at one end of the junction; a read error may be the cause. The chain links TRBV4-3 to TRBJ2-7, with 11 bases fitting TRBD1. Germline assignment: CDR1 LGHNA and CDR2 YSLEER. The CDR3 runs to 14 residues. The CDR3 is CASSQEDRGRGRVF. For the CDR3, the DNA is TGCGCCAGCAGCCAAGAGGACAGGGGGCGGGGGCGCGTCTTC.

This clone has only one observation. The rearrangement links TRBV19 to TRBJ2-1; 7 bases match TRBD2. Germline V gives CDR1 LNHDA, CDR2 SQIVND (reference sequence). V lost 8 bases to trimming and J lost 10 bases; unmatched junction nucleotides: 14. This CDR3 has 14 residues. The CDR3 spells CASGRGRKQYEQFF. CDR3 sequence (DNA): TGTGCCAGTGGGAGGGGCAGGAAGCAATACGAGCAGTTCTTC.

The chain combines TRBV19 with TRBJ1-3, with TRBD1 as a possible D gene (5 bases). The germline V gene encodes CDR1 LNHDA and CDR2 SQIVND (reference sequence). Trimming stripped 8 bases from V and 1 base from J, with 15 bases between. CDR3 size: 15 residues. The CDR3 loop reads CASLPRGVSGNTIYF. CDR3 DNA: TGTGCCAGTCTGCCAAGAGGGGTTTCTGGAAACACCATATATTTT.

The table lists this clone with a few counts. Here the CDR3 DNA reads TGTGCCAGCAGTTTATTGGGACAGGGATCCTACGAGCAGTACTTC. Translated: CASSLLGQGSYEQYF. This chain joins TRBV27 and TRBJ2-7, with 9 bases lining up with TRBD1. The V gene's germline CDR1 is MNHEY and CDR2 SMNVEV (reference sequence). V lost 1 base, J lost 1 base, and 2 bases stayed unmatched. The CDR3 totals 15 residues.

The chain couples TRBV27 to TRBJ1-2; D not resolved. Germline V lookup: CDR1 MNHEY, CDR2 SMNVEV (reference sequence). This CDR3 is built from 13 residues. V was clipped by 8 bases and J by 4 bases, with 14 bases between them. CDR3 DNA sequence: TGTGCCAGCTCACAGAGAGGGATCTATGGCTACACCTTC. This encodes CASSQRGIYGYTF.

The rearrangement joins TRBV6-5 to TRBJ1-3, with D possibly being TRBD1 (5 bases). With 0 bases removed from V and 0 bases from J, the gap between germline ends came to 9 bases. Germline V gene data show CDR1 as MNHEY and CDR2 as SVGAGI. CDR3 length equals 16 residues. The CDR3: CASSYSSGGSGNTIYF. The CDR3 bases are TGTGCCAGCAGTTACTCGAGCGGGGGCTCTGGAAACACCATATATTTT.

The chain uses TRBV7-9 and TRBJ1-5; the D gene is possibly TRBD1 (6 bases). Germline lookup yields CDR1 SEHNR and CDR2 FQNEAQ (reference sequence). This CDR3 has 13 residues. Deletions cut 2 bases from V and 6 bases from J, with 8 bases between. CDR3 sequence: CASSLRGGQPQHF. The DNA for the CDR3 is TGTGCCAGCAGCTTAAGGGGGGGTCAGCCCCAGCATTTT.